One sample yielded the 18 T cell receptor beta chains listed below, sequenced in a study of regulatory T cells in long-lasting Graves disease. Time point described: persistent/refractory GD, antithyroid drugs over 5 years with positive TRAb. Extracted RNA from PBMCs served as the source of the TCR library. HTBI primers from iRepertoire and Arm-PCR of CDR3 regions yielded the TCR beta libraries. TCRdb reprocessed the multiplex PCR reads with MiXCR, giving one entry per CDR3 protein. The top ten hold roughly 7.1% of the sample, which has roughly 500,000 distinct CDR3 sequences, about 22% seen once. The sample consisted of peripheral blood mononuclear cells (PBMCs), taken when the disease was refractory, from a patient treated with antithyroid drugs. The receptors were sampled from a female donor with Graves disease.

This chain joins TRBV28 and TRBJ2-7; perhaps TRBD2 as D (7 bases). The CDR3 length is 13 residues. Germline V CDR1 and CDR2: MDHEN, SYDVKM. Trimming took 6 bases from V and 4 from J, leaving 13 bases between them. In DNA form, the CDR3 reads TGTGCCAGCAGAGGGGGGAGGGAGTACGAGCAGTACTTC. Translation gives CASRGGREYEQYF.

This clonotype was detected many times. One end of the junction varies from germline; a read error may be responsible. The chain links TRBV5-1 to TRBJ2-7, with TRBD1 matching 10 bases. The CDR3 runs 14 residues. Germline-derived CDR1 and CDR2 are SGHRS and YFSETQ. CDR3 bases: TGTGCCAGCAGCTCGGGACAGGGGTTACGGGAGCAGTACTTC. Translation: CASSSGQGLREQYF.

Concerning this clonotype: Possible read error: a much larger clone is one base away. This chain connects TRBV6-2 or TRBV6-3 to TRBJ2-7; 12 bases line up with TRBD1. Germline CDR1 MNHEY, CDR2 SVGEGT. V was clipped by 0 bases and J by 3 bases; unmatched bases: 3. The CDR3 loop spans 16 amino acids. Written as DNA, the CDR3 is TGTGCCAGCAGTTACTCCGGGACAGGGGGCCTCTACGAGCAGTACTTC. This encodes CASSYSGTGGLYEQYF.

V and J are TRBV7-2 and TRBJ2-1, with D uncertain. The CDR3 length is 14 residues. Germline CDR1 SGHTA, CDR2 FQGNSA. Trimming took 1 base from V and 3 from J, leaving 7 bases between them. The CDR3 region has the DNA TGTGCCAGCAGCTTAGGTTCCAGCTACAATGAGCAGTTCTTC. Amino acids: CASSLGSSYNEQFF.

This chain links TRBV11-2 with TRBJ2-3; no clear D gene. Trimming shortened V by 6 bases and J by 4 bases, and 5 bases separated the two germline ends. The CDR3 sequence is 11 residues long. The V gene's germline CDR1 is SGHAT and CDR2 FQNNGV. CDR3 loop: CASRQADTQYF. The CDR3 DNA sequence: TGTGCCAGCAGGCAGGCAGATACGCAGTATTTT.

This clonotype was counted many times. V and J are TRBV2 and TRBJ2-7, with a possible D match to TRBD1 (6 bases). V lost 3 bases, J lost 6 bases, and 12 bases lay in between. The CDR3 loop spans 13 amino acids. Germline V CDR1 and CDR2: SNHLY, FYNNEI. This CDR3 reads CASSENQGFEQYF. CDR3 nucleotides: TGTGCCAGCAGTGAGAATCAGGGGTTCGAGCAGTACTTC.

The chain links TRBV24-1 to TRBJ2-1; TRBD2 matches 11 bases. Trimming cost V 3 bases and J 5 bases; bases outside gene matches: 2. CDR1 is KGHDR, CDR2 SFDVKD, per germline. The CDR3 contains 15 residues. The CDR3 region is CATSDPGLADNEQFF. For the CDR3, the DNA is TGTGCCACCAGTGATCCGGGACTAGCGGACAATGAGCAGTTCTTC.

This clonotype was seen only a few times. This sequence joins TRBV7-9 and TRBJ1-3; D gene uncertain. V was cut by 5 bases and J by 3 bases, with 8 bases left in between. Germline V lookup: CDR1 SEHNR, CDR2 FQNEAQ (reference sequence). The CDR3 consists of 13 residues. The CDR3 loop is CASSPVGGNTIYF. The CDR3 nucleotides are TGTGCCAGCAGCCCCGTCGGTGGAAACACCATATATTTT.

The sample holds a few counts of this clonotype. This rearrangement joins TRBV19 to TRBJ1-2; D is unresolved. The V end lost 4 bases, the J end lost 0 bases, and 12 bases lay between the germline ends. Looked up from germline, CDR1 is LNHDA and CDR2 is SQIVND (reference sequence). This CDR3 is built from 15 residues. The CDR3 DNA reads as TGTGCCAGTAGTACTCCGGGATTCACTAACTATGGCTACACCTTC. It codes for CASSTPGFTNYGYTF.

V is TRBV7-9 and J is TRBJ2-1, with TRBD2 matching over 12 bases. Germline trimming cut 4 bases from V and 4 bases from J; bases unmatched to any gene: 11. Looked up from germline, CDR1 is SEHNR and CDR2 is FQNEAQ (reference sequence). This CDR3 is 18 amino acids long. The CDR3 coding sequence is TGTGCCAGCAGCTCGACTAGCGGGGGAAAACGCTGGTACAATGAGCAGTTCTTC. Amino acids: CASSSTSGGKRWYNEQFF.

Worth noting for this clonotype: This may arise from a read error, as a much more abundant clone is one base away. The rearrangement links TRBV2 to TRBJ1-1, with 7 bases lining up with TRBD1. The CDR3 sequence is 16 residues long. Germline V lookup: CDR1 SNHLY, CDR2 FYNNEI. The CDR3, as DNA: TGTACCAGCAGTGGCATAGGGGGCGTCGGGAACACTGAAGCTTTCTTT. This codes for CTSSGIGGVGNTEAFF.

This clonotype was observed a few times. CDR3 DNA sequence: TGTGCCAGCAGACAAAAACCGAACATAGCCAAAAACATTCAGTACTTC. This codes for CASRQKPNIAKNIQYF. The chain has TRBV6-2 or TRBV6-3 and TRBJ2-4; D not certain. Trimming took off 6 bases at V and 0 bases at J, with 15 bases between the two ends. Germline CDR1 is MNHEY and CDR2 is SVGEGT. This CDR3 has 16 amino acids.

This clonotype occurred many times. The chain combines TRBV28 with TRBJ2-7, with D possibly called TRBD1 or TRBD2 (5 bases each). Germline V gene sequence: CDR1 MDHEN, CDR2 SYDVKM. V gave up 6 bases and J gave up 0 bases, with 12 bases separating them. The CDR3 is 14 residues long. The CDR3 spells CASSLGDVSYEQYF. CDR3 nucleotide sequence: TGTGCCAGCAGCTTAGGGGACGTCTCCTACGAGCAGTACTTC.

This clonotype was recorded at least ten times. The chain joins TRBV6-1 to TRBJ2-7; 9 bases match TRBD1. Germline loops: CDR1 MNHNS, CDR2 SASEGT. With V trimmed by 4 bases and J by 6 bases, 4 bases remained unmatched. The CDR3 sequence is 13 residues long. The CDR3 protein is CASSGDRGFEQYF. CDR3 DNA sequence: TGTGCCAGCAGTGGAGACAGGGGGTTCGAGCAGTACTTC.

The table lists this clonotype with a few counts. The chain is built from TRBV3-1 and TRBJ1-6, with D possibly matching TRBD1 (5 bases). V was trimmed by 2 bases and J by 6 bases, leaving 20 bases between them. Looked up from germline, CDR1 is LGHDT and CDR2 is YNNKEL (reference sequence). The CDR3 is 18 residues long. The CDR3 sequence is CASSQSLGGGRGNSPLHF. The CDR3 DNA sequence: TGTGCCAGCAGCCAAAGCCTCGGTGGGGGTCGCGGTAATTCACCCCTCCACTTT.

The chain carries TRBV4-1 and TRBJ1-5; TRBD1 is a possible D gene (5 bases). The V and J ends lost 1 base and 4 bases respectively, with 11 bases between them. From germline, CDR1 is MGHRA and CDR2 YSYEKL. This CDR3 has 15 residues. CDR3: CASSQVLEGNQPQHF. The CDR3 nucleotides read TGCGCCAGCAGCCAAGTACTAGAGGGGAATCAGCCCCAGCATTTT.

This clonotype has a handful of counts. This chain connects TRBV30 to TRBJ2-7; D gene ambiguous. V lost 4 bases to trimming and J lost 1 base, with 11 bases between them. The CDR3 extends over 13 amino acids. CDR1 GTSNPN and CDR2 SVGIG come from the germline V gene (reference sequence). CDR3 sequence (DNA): TGTGCCTGGAAGCGCAGGAATTCCTACGAGCAGTACTTC. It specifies CAWKRRNSYEQYF.

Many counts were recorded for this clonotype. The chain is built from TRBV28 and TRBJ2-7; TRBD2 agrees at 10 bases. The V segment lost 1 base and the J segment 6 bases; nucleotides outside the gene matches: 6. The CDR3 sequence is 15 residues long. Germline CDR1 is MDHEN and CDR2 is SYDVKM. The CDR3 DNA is TGTGCCAGCAGTTTATTACTAGCGGGAACCCTCGAGCAGTACTTC. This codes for CASSLLLAGTLEQYF.